Below are 24 T cell receptor beta chains sequenced from a single sample in a study of cytomegalovirus exposure and HLA in healthy donors. The PCR made use of 60 Vbeta and 13 Jbeta primers. Produced via immunoSEQ multiplex PCR; TCRdb's table is partial and in-frame only. The repertoire includes some 100,000 clones, 65% to 90% of them detected once, and more than 0.95% sits in the top ten. Material for sequencing was PBMCs. Receptor source: a woman younger than 35 in good health and CMV-seronegative.

CDR3 bases: TGTGCCAGCAGTTTATCTAGGTGGGGGGGGGATCCAGATACGCAGTATTTT. Its protein product is CASSLSRWGGDPDTQYF. The chain links TRBV28 to TRBJ2-3; 7 positions match TRBD2. The germline gives CDR1 MDHEN, CDR2 SYDVKM. The CDR3 extends over 17 amino acids. Germline trimming cut 1 base from V and 4 bases from J; bases unmatched to any gene: 11.

In nucleotides, the CDR3 is TGTGCCAGCAGCTTATGGGGGAGGGGAGGCTACGAGCAGTACTTC. It encodes CASSLWGRGGYEQYF. The V gene is TRBV7-2, the J gene TRBJ2-7, with 7 bases lining up with TRBD2. The germline V gene encodes CDR1 SGHTA and CDR2 FQGNSA. CDR3 length: 15 residues. V gave up 2 bases and J gave up 3 bases; unmatched junction bases: 7.

The rearrangement uses TRBV7-9 and TRBJ2-7, with D maybe TRBD2 (6 bases). The ends were cut back, 1 base at V and 5 bases at J, with 12 bases in the middle. The CDR3 has 14 amino acids. Germline CDR1 and CDR2: SEHNR and FQNEAQ (reference sequence). CDR3: CASSLGGGIHEQYF. The DNA of the CDR3 is TGTGCCAGCAGCTTAGGAGGAGGGATCCACGAGCAGTACTTC.

V gene TRBV7-9 combines with J gene TRBJ2-1, with 8 bases identical to TRBD2. The V segment lost 1 base and the J segment 6 bases; nucleotides outside the gene matches: 11. Per germline, CDR1 SEHNR and CDR2 FQNEAQ (reference sequence). This CDR3 spans 17 amino acids. The CDR3 DNA reads as TGTGCCAGCAGCTTAGTAAGCTTTACGCGGGGGGTCAATGAGCAGTTCTTC. It yields the protein CASSLVSFTRGVNEQFF. Combining the CDR3 with reference TRBV7-9 and TRBJ2-1 gives the whole variable domain DTGVSQNPRHKITKRGQNVTFRCDPISEHNRLYWYRQTLGQGPEFLTYFQNEAQLEKSRLLSDRFSAERPKGSFSTLEIQRTEQGDSAMYLCASSLVSFTRGVNEQFFGPGTRLTVL.

This clone was observed a few times. The genes are TRBV9 and TRBJ1-6; no definite D call. The V gene's germline CDR1 is SGDLS and CDR2 YYNGEE. The CDR3 sequence is 18 residues long. Trimming left V 1 base short and J 0 bases short, with 14 bases between. The CDR3, as DNA: TGTGCCAGCAGCGTAAGCCCGGACGGGAGCTCCTATAATTCACCCCTCCACTTT. Protein product: CASSVSPDGSSYNSPLHF.

V is TRBV6-7 and J is TRBJ2-3; no reliable D call. TRBV6-7 is labeled an ORF, and its function is uncertain. The CDR3 is made up of 15 amino acids. Deletions cut 4 bases from V and 5 bases from J, with 16 bases between. The CDR3: CASSLSGHPRDTQYF. In DNA form, the CDR3 reads TGTGCCAGCAGTTTATCAGGTCACCCTCGAGATACGCAGTATTTT.

V usage is TRBV28 and J usage is TRBJ1-6; unclear D gene. The CDR3 loop spans 14 amino acids. Looked up from germline, CDR1 is MDHEN and CDR2 is SYDVKM. V was trimmed by 3 bases and J by 5 bases, leaving 8 bases between them. The CDR3 sequence is CASSLGVNNSPLHF. CDR3 DNA sequence: TGTGCCAGCAGTTTGGGCGTCAATAATTCACCCCTCCACTTT.

The chain combines TRBV7-9 with TRBJ2-5, with a possible D match to TRBD2 (5 bases). Trimming pared 4 bases from V and 1 base from J, leaving 10 bases between. CDR1 is SEHNR, CDR2 FQNEAQ, per germline (reference sequence). This CDR3 region has 14 residues. This chain's CDR3 is CASSYGGVQETQYF. The CDR3 DNA is TGTGCCAGCAGCTACGGAGGAGTCCAAGAGACCCAGTACTTC. The full variable domain, its missing parts supplied by reference TRBV7-9 and TRBJ2-5, is DTGVSQNPRHKITKRGQNVTFRCDPISEHNRLYWYRQTLGQGPEFLTYFQNEAQLEKSRLLSDRFSAERPKGSFSTLEIQRTEQGDSAMYLCASSYGGVQETQYFGPGTRLLVL.

V usage is TRBV20-1 and J usage is TRBJ1-1; D gene ambiguous. Germline CDR1 and CDR2: DFQATT and SNEGSKA (reference sequence). This CDR3 contains 11 residues. This CDR3 reads CIGTRGTEAFF. In DNA form, the CDR3 reads TGCATCGGAACCCGAGGGACTGAAGCTTTCTTT.

This chain joins TRBV28 and TRBJ2-5; TRBD1 matches at 8 bases. The CDR3 is 14 amino acids. Losses at the gene ends were 6 bases for V and 4 bases for J; bases not matched to a gene: 7. Germline V gene data show CDR1 as MDHEN and CDR2 as SYDVKM. In DNA form, the CDR3 reads TGTGCCAGCAGGTGGACAGGGACCCCAGAGACCCAGTACTTC. This gives the protein CASRWTGTPETQYF.

The genes are TRBV4-2 and TRBJ2-1, with TRBD2 matching over 8 bases. Germline V gene data show CDR1 as LGHNA and CDR2 as YNFKEQ. The CDR3 runs 16 residues. V was clipped by 0 bases and J by 6 bases; unmatched bases: 7. The CDR3 sequence: CASSQEVSGNGNEQFF. CDR3 sequence (DNA): TGTGCCAGCAGCCAAGAGGTTAGCGGGAACGGCAATGAGCAGTTCTTC.

This clone was recorded a few times. J is TRBJ1-3 and V is TRBV2; possible D gene TRBD1, 5 bases. This CDR3 has 15 residues. Deletions cut 10 bases from V and 0 bases from J, with 16 bases between. The germline V gene encodes CDR1 SNHLY and CDR2 FYNNEI. The CDR3 protein is CAIPGGSSSGNTIYF. In DNA form, the CDR3 reads TGTGCCATCCCCGGGGGGTCTTCCTCTGGAAACACCATATATTTT.

The V gene is TRBV13, the J gene TRBJ2-2; D unresolved. The V gene's germline CDR1 is PRHDT and CDR2 FYEKMQ (reference sequence). This CDR3 has 17 residues. V gave up 0 bases and J gave up 8 bases, with 19 bases separating them. The CDR3 DNA sequence: TGTGCCAGCAGCTTAGGAGGCCCCCAAAAGGTCGGGGGGGAGCTGTTTTTT. It yields the protein CASSLGGPQKVGGELFF.

The rearrangement links TRBV6-1 to TRBJ2-3, with 7 bases aligning to TRBD1. V was clipped by 8 bases and J by 4 bases; unmatched bases: 9. The CDR3 is made up of 14 amino acids. Germline CDR1 reads MNHNS; CDR2 reads SASEGT. The CDR3 sequence: CASGIKQGPDTQYF. The CDR3 DNA is TGTGCCAGCGGGATAAAACAGGGGCCAGATACGCAGTATTTT.

The rearrangement links TRBV7-2 to TRBJ1-1; TRBD1 aligns across 7 bases. V dropped 5 bases and J dropped 4; count of bases not matched to a gene: 7. Germline values: CDR1 SGHTA, CDR2 FQGNSA. This CDR3 has 14 amino acids. The CDR3: CASSRSTGTTEAFF. CDR3 nucleotide sequence: TGTGCCAGCAGCCGTTCGACAGGGACCACTGAAGCTTTCTTT.

The chain uses TRBV18 and TRBJ2-3; D not resolved. Looked up from germline, CDR1 is KGHSH and CDR2 is LQKENI. V dropped 2 bases and J dropped 0 bases, with 9 bases sitting between them. The CDR3 has 15 residues. CDR3 amino acids: CASSPVAISTDTQYF. DNA for the CDR3: TGTGCCAGCTCACCAGTGGCAATAAGCACAGATACGCAGTATTTT.

The chain links TRBV11-2 to TRBJ2-3, with no clear D. Germline CDR1 SGHAT, CDR2 FQNNGV. V gave up 3 bases and J gave up 1 base, with 8 bases separating them. The CDR3 runs 14 residues. CDR3: CASSFPRGTDTQYF. The CDR3, as DNA: TGTGCCAGCAGCTTCCCCCGGGGCACAGATACGCAGTATTTT.

V gene TRBV27 combines with J gene TRBJ2-5; TRBD2 agrees at 9 bases. Germline V lookup: CDR1 MNHEY, CDR2 SMNVEV (reference sequence). The V and J ends lost 5 bases and 5 bases, in that order; junction bases with no gene match: 9. The CDR3 contains 15 residues. CDR3 protein: CASSASSGVHETQYF. CDR3 bases: TGTGCCAGCAGTGCCTCTAGCGGGGTCCACGAGACCCAGTACTTC.

This sequence joins TRBV7-2 and TRBJ2-5; D not certain. V shed 5 bases and J shed 5 bases, with 9 bases lying between them. Germline V gene sequence: CDR1 SGHTA, CDR2 FQGNSA. The CDR3 covers 12 residues. CDR3 bases: TGTGCCAGCAGCCCCTACGGGGAGACCCAGTACTTC. Its translation is CASSPYGETQYF.

This rearrangement joins TRBV21-1 to TRBJ1-4; no DNA check was done on the table's D call, TRBD1. TRBV21-1 is a listed pseudogene. The CDR3 consists of 17 residues. The CDR3, as DNA: TGTGCCAGCAGCAATCGACAGGGCTCGGTTGGTAATGAAAAACTGTTTTTT. Translating gives CASSNRQGSVGNEKLFF.

CDR3 sequence (DNA): TGTGCCACCAGCAGAGGTAGCCCAACTAGCGGGAGGTTCTACGAGCAGTACTTC. Translated, it gives CATSRGSPTSGRFYEQYF. The chain joins TRBV15 to TRBJ2-7; TRBD2 matches at 12 bases. The V gene's germline CDR1 is LNHNV and CDR2 YYDKDF (reference sequence). The V gene end was trimmed by 1 base and the J gene end by 3 bases; junction bases not matched to a gene: 10. The CDR3 spans 18 residues.

V is TRBV6-1 and J is TRBJ2-7; TRBD1 agrees at 10 bases. J gave up 2 bases and V 8 bases, and 9 bases lay outside the gene matches. Germline CDR1 is MNHNS and CDR2 is SASEGT. The CDR3 extends over 15 amino acids. CDR3 sequence (DNA): TGTGCCAGCCATCCCACCGGGACAGGGGCCTACGAGCAGTACTTC. Residues: CASHPTGTGAYEQYF.

The CDR3 bases are TGTGCCAGCAGTGAGACTAGCGGGAGCCTCGATGAGCAGTTCTTC. Translating gives CASSETSGSLDEQFF. The chain recombines TRBV28 with TRBJ2-1; 12 bases are a match to TRBD2. CDR3 length: 15 residues. CDR1 is MDHEN, CDR2 SYDVKM, per germline. The trim removed 5 bases at V and 8 bases at J, leaving 7 bases unmatched.

V is TRBV9 and J is TRBJ2-7; 9 bases are shared with TRBD1. The CDR3 has 17 residues. The V segment lost 5 bases and the J segment 6 bases; nucleotides outside the gene matches: 18. Per germline, CDR1 SGDLS and CDR2 YYNGEE. This CDR3 is CASRVPGQGWRGTEQYF. As DNA, the CDR3 is TGTGCCAGCAGAGTACCGGGACAGGGTTGGAGGGGTACCGAGCAGTACTTC. The variable domain in full, with the rest retrieved from reference TRBV9 and TRBJ2-7, is DSGVTQTPKHLITATGQRVTLRCSPRSGDLSVYWYQQSLDQGLQFLIQYYNGEERAKGNILERFSAQQFPDLHSELNLSSLELGDSALYFCASRVPGQGWRGTEQYFGPGTRLTVT.